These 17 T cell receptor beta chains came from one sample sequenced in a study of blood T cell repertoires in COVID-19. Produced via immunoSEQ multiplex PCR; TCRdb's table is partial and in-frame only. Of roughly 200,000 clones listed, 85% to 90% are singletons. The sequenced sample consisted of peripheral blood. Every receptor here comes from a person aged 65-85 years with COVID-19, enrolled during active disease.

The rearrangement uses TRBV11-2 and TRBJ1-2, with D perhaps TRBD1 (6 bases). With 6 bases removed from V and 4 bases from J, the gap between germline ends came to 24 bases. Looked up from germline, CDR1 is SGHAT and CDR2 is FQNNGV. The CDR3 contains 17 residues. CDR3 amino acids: CASRYTVQGNYGYGYTF. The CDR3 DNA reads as TGTGCCAGCAGATATACCGTCCAGGGGAATTATGGCTATGGCTACACCTTC.

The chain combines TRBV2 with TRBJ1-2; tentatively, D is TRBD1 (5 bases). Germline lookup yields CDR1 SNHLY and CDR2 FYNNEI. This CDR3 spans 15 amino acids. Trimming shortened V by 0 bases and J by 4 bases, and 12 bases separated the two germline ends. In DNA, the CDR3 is TGTGCCAGCAGTGAAGCGGGGGGACGGGGCTATGGCTACACCTTC. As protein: CASSEAGGRGYGYTF.

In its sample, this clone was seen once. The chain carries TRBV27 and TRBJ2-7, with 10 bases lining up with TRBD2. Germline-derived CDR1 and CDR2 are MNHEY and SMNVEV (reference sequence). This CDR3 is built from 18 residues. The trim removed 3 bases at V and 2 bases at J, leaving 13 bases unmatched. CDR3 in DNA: TGTGCCAGCAGTTTTGGGGGACTAGCGAGCGGGCCTCCCTACGAGCAGTACTTC. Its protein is CASSFGGLASGPPYEQYF.

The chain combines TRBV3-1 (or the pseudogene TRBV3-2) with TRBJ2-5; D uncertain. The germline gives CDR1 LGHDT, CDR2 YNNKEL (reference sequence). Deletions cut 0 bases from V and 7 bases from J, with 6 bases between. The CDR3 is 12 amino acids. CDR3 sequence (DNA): TGTGCCAGCAGCCAAGATATAGTGACCCAGTACTTC. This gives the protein CASSQDIVTQYF.

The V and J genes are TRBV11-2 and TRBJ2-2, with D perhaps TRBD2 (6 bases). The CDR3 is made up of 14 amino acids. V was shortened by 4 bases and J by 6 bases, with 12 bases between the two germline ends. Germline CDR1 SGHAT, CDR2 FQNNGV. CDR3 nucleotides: TGTGCCAGCAGCTGGAGGGTGGGCGCCGGGGAGCTGTTTTTT. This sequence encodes CASSWRVGAGELFF.

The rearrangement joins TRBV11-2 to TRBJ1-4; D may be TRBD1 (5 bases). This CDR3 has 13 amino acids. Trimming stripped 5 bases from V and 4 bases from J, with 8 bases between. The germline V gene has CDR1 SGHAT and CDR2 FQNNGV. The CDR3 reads CASSPTVNEKLFF. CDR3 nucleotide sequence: TGTGCCAGCAGCCCGACAGTTAATGAAAAACTGTTTTTT.

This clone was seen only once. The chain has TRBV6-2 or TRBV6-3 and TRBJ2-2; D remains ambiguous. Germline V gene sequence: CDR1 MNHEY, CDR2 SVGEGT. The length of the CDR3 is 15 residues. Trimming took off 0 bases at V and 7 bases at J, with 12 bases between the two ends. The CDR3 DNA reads TGTGCCAGCAGTTACTCCCCCCGACCGGGCGGGGAGCTGTTTTTT. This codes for CASSYSPRPGGELFF.

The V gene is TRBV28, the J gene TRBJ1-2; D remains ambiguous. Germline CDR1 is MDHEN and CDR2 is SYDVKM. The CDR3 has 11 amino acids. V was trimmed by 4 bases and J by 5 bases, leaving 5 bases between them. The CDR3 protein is CASSSSYGYTF. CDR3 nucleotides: TGTGCCAGCAGTTCGTCGTATGGCTACACCTTC.

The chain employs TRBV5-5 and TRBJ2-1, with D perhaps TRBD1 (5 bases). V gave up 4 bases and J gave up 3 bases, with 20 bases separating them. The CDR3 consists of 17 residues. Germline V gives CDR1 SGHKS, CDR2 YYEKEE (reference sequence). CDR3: CASSPRTTRGFYNEQFF. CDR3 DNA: TGTGCCAGCAGCCCCAGAACCACAAGGGGTTTCTACAATGAGCAGTTCTTC.

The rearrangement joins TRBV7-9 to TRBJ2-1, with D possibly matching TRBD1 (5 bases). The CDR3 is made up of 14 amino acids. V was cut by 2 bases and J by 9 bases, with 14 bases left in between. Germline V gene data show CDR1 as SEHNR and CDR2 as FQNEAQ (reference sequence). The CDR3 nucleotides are TGTGCCAGCAGCTTAATCGGACAAGTCGGTGAGCAGTTCTTC. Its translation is CASSLIGQVGEQFF. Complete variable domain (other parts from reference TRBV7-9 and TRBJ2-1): DTGVSQNPRHKITKRGQNVTFRCDPISEHNRLYWYRQTLGQGPEFLTYFQNEAQLEKSRLLSDRFSAERPKGSFSTLEIQRTEQGDSAMYLCASSLIGQVGEQFFGPGTRLTVL.

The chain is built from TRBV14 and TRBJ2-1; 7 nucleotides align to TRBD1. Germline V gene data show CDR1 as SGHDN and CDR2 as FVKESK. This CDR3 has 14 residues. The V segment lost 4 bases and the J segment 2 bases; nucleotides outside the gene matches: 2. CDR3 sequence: CASSPGQPYNEQFF. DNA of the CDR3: TGTGCCAGCAGCCCGGGACAGCCCTACAATGAGCAGTTCTTC. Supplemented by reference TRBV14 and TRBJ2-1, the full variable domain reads EAGVTQFPSHSVIEKGQTVTLRCDPISGHDNLYWYRRVMGKEIKFLLHFVKESKQDESGMPNNRFLAERTGGTYSTLKVQPAELEDSGVYFCASSPGQPYNEQFFGPGTRLTVL.

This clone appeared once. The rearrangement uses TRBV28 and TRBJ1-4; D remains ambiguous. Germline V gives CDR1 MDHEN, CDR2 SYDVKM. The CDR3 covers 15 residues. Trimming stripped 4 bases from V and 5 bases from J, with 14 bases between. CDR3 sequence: CASSYGHRSNEKLFF. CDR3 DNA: TGTGCCAGCAGTTACGGTCACAGAAGCAATGAAAAACTGTTTTTT.

The CDR3 DNA sequence: TGTGCCAGTAGCTCTCCCCCCGGGACACTAGGGAACACTGAAGCTTTCTTT. It encodes CASSSPPGTLGNTEAFF. This chain links TRBV19 with TRBJ1-1, with a tentative D call TRBD1 (6 bases). V shed 6 bases and J shed 1 base, with 21 bases lying between them. The length of the CDR3 is 17 residues. Per germline, CDR1 LNHDA and CDR2 SQIVND (reference sequence).

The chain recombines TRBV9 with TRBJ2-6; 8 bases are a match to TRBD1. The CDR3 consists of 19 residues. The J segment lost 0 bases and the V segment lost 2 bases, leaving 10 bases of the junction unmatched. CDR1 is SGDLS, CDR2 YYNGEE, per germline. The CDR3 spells CASSVSPGTGLSGANVLTF. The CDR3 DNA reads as TGTGCCAGCAGCGTTAGTCCCGGGACAGGCCTCTCTGGGGCCAACGTCCTGACTTTC.

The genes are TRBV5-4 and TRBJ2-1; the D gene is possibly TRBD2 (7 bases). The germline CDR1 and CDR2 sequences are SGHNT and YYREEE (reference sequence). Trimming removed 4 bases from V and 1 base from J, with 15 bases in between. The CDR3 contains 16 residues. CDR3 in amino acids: CASSTPRGASYNEQFF. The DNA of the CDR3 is TGTGCCAGCAGCACGCCCCGGGGGGCATCCTACAATGAGCAGTTCTTC.

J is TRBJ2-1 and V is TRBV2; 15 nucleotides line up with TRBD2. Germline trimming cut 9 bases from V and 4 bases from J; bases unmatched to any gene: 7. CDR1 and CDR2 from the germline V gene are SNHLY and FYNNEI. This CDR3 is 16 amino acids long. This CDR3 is CARGTSGGTLYNEQFF. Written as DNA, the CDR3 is TGTGCCAGGGGGACTAGCGGGGGGACCCTATACAATGAGCAGTTCTTC.

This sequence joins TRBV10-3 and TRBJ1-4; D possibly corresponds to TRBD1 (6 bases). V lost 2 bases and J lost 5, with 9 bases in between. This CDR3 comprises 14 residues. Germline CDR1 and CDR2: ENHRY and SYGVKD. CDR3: CAISEAGTNEKLFF. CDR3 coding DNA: TGTGCCATCAGTGAGGCAGGGACAAATGAAAAACTGTTTTTT.